Each of the 21 T cell receptor beta chains below was sequenced from the same sample in a study of T cell responses to AZD1222 COVID-19 vaccine. TCRdb's copy holds only in-frame clones and misses some; the assay was immunoSEQ multiplex PCR. The data hold roughly 58,000 clones, with 85% to 90% observed a single time. The sequenced sample was peripheral blood, obtained 28 days after the second AZD1222 dose. The source is an adult who received the AZD1222 COVID-19 vaccine.

This clone is a singleton in its sample. The chain couples TRBV5-1 to TRBJ2-7; TRBD1 matches at 7 bases. J lost 4 bases, V lost 5 bases, and 12 bases had no gene match. The CDR3 loop spans 15 amino acids. Germline V gene lookup returns CDR1 SGHRS and CDR2 YFSETQ. The CDR3 here is CASRRIGQGEYEQYF. The CDR3 nucleotides read TGCGCCAGCAGAAGGATAGGGCAGGGGGAATACGAGCAGTACTTC.

The gene calls are TRBV7-9 and TRBJ2-6, with D possibly being TRBD1 or TRBD2 (5 bases each). Germline loops: CDR1 SEHNR, CDR2 FQNEAQ (reference sequence). V lost 1 base to trimming and J lost 0 bases, with 16 bases between them. The CDR3 contains 19 residues. The CDR3 loop reads CASSLGVRDGNSGANVLTF. The CDR3 DNA sequence: TGTGCCAGCAGCTTAGGGGTAAGGGACGGAAACTCTGGGGCCAACGTCCTGACTTTC.

The chain joins TRBV10-3 to TRBJ2-7; 11 bases agree with TRBD2. Looked up from germline, CDR1 is ENHRY and CDR2 is SYGVKD. With 0 bases clipped from V and 3 bases from J, the junction kept 16 bases outside the gene matches. CDR3 length: 20 amino acids. The chain's CDR3 is CAISESGSGGATRRDYEQYF. CDR3 bases: TGTGCCATCAGTGAGTCAGGTAGCGGGGGGGCAACCCGTAGAGACTACGAGCAGTACTTC.

V and J are TRBV19 and TRBJ2-7; 9 bases are shared with TRBD1. The J segment lost 5 bases and the V segment lost 6 bases, leaving 11 bases of the junction unmatched. CDR1 is LNHDA and CDR2 is SQIVND in the germline V gene (reference sequence). The CDR3 has 15 amino acids. This CDR3 reads CASSDSGQGEHEQYF. The CDR3 DNA follows: TGTGCCAGTAGCGACTCGGGACAGGGAGAGCACGAGCAGTACTTC. Filled out from reference TRBV19 and TRBJ2-7, the complete variable domain reads DGGITQSPKYLFRKEGQNVTLSCEQNLNHDAMYWYRQDPGQGLRLIYYSQIVNDFQKGDIAEGYSVSREKKESFPLTVTSAQKNPTAFYLCASSDSGQGEHEQYFGPGTRLTVT.

CDR3 sequence: CAISVRVVVGGGYGYTF. The DNA for the CDR3 is TGTGCCATCAGTGTGAGGGTCGTAGTCGGGGGAGGCTATGGCTACACCTTC. This chain connects TRBV10-3 to TRBJ1-2; D is possibly TRBD1 (5 bases). The germline V gene has CDR1 ENHRY and CDR2 SYGVKD. Deletions cut 4 bases from V and 4 bases from J, with 22 bases between. The CDR3 totals 17 residues.

This chain connects TRBV6-5 to TRBJ1-4; D call uncertain. Germline assignment: CDR1 MNHEY and CDR2 SVGAGI. The CDR3 runs 15 residues. Trimming pared 5 bases from V and 0 bases from J, leaving 10 bases between. CDR3 region: CASSREQATNEKLFF. The CDR3, as DNA: TGTGCCAGCAGTCGAGAGCAGGCAACTAATGAAAAACTGTTTTTT.

The chain joins TRBV5-8 to TRBJ2-5; TRBD2 agrees at 8 bases. The CDR3 is 14 amino acids. Per the germline V gene, CDR1 is SGHTS and CDR2 is YDEGEE. The V gene end was trimmed by 2 bases and the J gene end by 0 bases; junction bases not matched to a gene: 0. CDR3: CASSLAGDQETQYF. CDR3 sequence (DNA): TGTGCCAGCAGCTTAGCGGGGGACCAAGAGACCCAGTACTTC.

This CDR3 reads CASRQKTGTGVRGTEAFF. CDR3 DNA sequence: TGTGCCAGCAGGCAAAAGACCGGGACAGGGGTTCGCGGCACTGAAGCTTTCTTT. The chain has TRBV7-9 and TRBJ1-1; TRBD1 agrees at 10 bases. The CDR3 loop spans 18 amino acids. V lost 6 bases and J lost 4; bases outside the gene matches: 17. CDR1 and CDR2 from the germline V gene are SEHNR and FQNEAQ (reference sequence).

The chain has TRBV6-2 or TRBV6-3 and TRBJ2-2; the D is unclear. Trimming pared 2 bases from V and 5 bases from J, leaving 6 bases between. This CDR3 contains 13 residues. CDR1 MNHEY and CDR2 SVGEGT come from the germline V gene. CDR3: CASSYAETGELFF. The CDR3 DNA follows: TGTGCCAGCAGTTACGCGGAGACCGGGGAGCTGTTTTTT.

The V call is TRBV5-6, the J call TRBJ1-3; perhaps TRBD1 as D (5 bases). Per germline, CDR1 SGHDT and CDR2 YYEEEE. V gave up 1 base and J gave up 0 bases, with 14 bases separating them. This CDR3 contains 17 residues. In nucleotides, the CDR3 is TGTGCCAGCAGCTTGCGCACGACAGAGTACTCTGGAAACACCATATATTTT. Translating it yields CASSLRTTEYSGNTIYF.

The chain joins TRBV1 to TRBJ2-7; the table calls TRBD2, which could not be checked here. TRBV1 is listed as a pseudogene. This CDR3 spans 9 amino acids. CDR3 nucleotides: TGCACCAGCTTTTGTCGGCAGTACTTC. Its translation is CTSFCRQYF.

This chain joins TRBV14 and TRBJ2-7, with D tentatively TRBD2 (7 bases). Deletions cut 0 bases from V and 6 bases from J, with 15 bases between. CDR1 and CDR2 from the germline V gene are SGHDN and FVKESK. The CDR3 sequence is 15 residues long. The CDR3 DNA follows: TGTGCCAGCAGCCAAGACGACAGGACTAGATCCGAGCAGTACTTC. Residues: CASSQDDRTRSEQYF.

The CDR3 bases are TGTGCCTGGAGTGTTGGGGTAGCGGCTTCCACAGATACGCAGTATTTT. Amino acid sequence: CAWSVGVAASTDTQYF. The chain has TRBV30 and TRBJ2-3, with D perhaps TRBD2 (6 bases). The CDR3 extends over 16 amino acids. CDR1 and CDR2 (germline): GTSNPN, SVGIG (reference sequence). Trimming cost V 0 bases and J 2 bases, with 15 bases left between them.

V gene TRBV6-4 combines with J gene TRBJ1-5; unclear D gene. The CDR3 sequence is 20 residues long. V dropped 0 bases and J dropped 0 bases, with 21 bases sitting between them. In germline, CDR1 is MRHNA, CDR2 SNTAGT. CDR3 amino acids: CASSDSKVPGLPNSNQPQHF. For the CDR3, the DNA is TGTGCCAGCAGTGACTCGAAAGTACCGGGTCTACCAAATAGCAATCAGCCCCAGCATTTT.

V is TRBV4-3 and J is TRBJ1-5; perhaps TRBD1 as D (6 bases). Trimming pared 0 bases from V and 5 bases from J, leaving 11 bases between. Germline V gives CDR1 LGHNA, CDR2 YSLEER. This CDR3 has 15 residues. The chain's CDR3 is CASSQDPGGDQPQHF. Here the CDR3 DNA reads TGCGCCAGCAGCCAAGATCCGGGGGGCGATCAGCCCCAGCATTTT.

The chain has TRBV5-1 and TRBJ1-5; the D gene is possibly TRBD1 (6 bases). Germline lookup yields CDR1 SGHRS and CDR2 YFSETQ. This CDR3 is built from 14 residues. The V end was cut by 2 bases, the J end by 8 bases, with 14 bases between. This CDR3 reads CASSLGTGQEPQHF. CDR3 nucleotide sequence: TGCGCCAGCAGCTTAGGAACAGGGCAGGAGCCCCAGCATTTT.

The chain couples TRBV27 to TRBJ1-2; D is undetermined. This CDR3 contains 15 residues. In germline, CDR1 is MNHEY, CDR2 SMNVEV (reference sequence). V gave up 6 bases and J gave up 3 bases, with 17 bases separating them. The chain's CDR3 is CASRSPSDFYYGYTF. In nucleotides, the CDR3 is TGTGCCAGCAGATCACCCTCGGACTTTTACTATGGCTACACCTTC.

The chain joins TRBV7-9 to TRBJ1-1, with D tentatively TRBD1 (5 bases). CDR1 is SEHNR, CDR2 FQNEAQ, per germline (reference sequence). This CDR3 comprises 16 residues. Trimming took 3 bases from V and 3 from J, leaving 17 bases between them. The CDR3 sequence is CASSFGSRGWDTEAFF. As DNA, the CDR3 is TGTGCCAGCAGCTTTGGGTCGAGGGGCTGGGACACTGAAGCTTTCTTT.

V and J are TRBV25-1 and TRBJ2-5; the match to TRBD1 covers 9 bases. The CDR3 is 15 residues long. With V trimmed by 6 bases and J by 2 bases, 7 bases remained unmatched. CDR1 is MGHDK, CDR2 SYGVNS, per germline. The CDR3 nucleotides read TGTGCCAGCAGCCGGGACAGGGTGGCACAAGAGACCCAGTACTTC. It yields the protein CASSRDRVAQETQYF.

V and J are TRBV10-2 and TRBJ2-2, with D hard to call. The CDR3 is made up of 14 amino acids. Deletions cut 6 bases from V and 5 bases from J, with 13 bases between. Germline values: CDR1 WSHSY, CDR2 SAAADI. CDR3 sequence (DNA): TGCGCCAGCAGAGGGTTTTGGGATACCGGGGAGCTGTTTTTT. Its protein product is CASRGFWDTGELFF.

The J gene is TRBJ2-7, the V gene TRBV10-3; 9 nucleotides match TRBD1. The germline V gene has CDR1 ENHRY and CDR2 SYGVKD. The CDR3 runs to 14 residues. J gave up 4 bases and V 4 bases, and 5 bases lay outside the gene matches. CDR3 bases: TGTGCCATCAGTGTTCCGGGACAGGGATACGAGCAGTACTTC. Translated: CAISVPGQGYEQYF.